The 20 T cell receptor beta chains in this list originate from one sample, sequenced in a study of blood T cell repertoires in COVID-19. Only in-frame clones appear in the TCRdb table, and some are missing; sequencing was by immunoSEQ multiplex PCR. The sample consists of about 130,000 clones, 85% to 90% of them appearing once. Material: peripheral blood. These receptors originate from a woman aged 80 or over with COVID-19, enrolled during active disease.

The J gene is TRBJ2-5, the V gene TRBV5-1; D is undetermined. Germline V gene sequence: CDR1 SGHRS, CDR2 YFSETQ. Trimming cost V 4 bases and J 1 base, with 14 bases left between them. The length of the CDR3 is 15 residues. As DNA, the CDR3 is TGCGCCAGCAGCCAATTCGGTGGTGTCCAAGAGACCCAGTACTTC. Translation: CASSQFGGVQETQYF.

This CDR3 is CASSYSTEYYEQYF. In nucleotides, the CDR3 is TGTGCCAGCAGTTACTCGACAGAGTACTACGAGCAGTACTTC. The V call is TRBV6-2 or TRBV6-3, the J call TRBJ2-7; TRBD1 might be the D (5 bases). This CDR3 comprises 14 residues. Trimming left V 0 bases short and J 3 bases short, with 9 bases between. Germline-derived CDR1 and CDR2 are MNHEY and SVGEGT.

The gene calls are TRBV27 and TRBJ1-2; 9 nucleotides match TRBD1. Germline V gene data show CDR1 as MNHEY and CDR2 as SMNVEV (reference sequence). V was pared by 3 bases and J by 1 base, with 3 bases of the junction left unmatched. This CDR3 has 15 residues. The CDR3 spells CASSLTGGSNYGYTF. DNA of the CDR3: TGTGCCAGCAGTTTGACAGGGGGGAGTAACTATGGCTACACCTTC.

The rearrangement links TRBV11-2 to TRBJ1-1; D is unclear. This CDR3 has 15 amino acids. CDR1 and CDR2 from the germline V gene are SGHAT and FQNNGV. Deletions cut 3 bases from V and 0 bases from J, with 11 bases between. The chain's CDR3 is CASSFSGGMNTEAFF. The CDR3 coding sequence is TGTGCCAGCAGCTTTTCGGGAGGGATGAACACTGAAGCTTTCTTT.

This chain uses TRBV3-1 (or the pseudogene TRBV3-2) with TRBJ2-7; TRBD1 matches at 9 bases. The CDR3 covers 14 residues. Germline trimming cut 2 bases from V and 4 bases from J; bases unmatched to any gene: 3. Germline-derived CDR1 and CDR2 are LGHDT and YNNKEL (reference sequence). The CDR3 loop is CASSQRGQGYEQYF. The DNA for the CDR3 is TGTGCCAGCAGCCAACGGGGACAGGGATACGAGCAGTACTTC.

V usage is TRBV4-2 and J usage is TRBJ2-2, with 10 bases that match TRBD2. The V segment lost 1 base and the J segment 5 bases; nucleotides outside the gene matches: 10. The CDR3 has 18 residues. The germline V gene encodes CDR1 LGHNA and CDR2 YNFKEQ. Here the CDR3 reads CASSQGSRLAGVTGELFF. DNA for the CDR3: TGTGCCAGCAGCCAAGGATCACGGCTAGCGGGAGTTACCGGGGAGCTGTTTTTT.

V usage is TRBV7-6 and J usage is TRBJ1-1; D call uncertain. The germline V and J ends were trimmed by 6 bases and 0 bases, with 14 bases remaining between them. This CDR3 region has 15 residues. The V gene's germline CDR1 is SGHVS and CDR2 FNYEAQ. CDR3 protein: CASSSLDNMNTEAFF. The CDR3 DNA follows: TGTGCCAGCAGTTCCCTCGACAACATGAACACTGAAGCTTTCTTT. The full variable domain, in which reference TRBV7-6 and TRBJ1-1 provide the parts outside the CDR3, is GAGVSQSPRYKVTKRGQDVALRCDPISGHVSLYWYRQALGQGPEFLTYFNYEAQQDKSGLPNDRFSAERPEGSISTLTIQRTEQRDSAMYRCASSSLDNMNTEAFFGQGTRLTVV.

The genes are TRBV9 and TRBJ2-5; 10 bases align to TRBD1. This CDR3 has 14 amino acids. J was trimmed by 5 bases and V by 3 bases; bases with no gene match: 4. Germline values: CDR1 SGDLS, CDR2 YYNGEE. This CDR3 reads CASSEDRGGETQYF. CDR3 in DNA: TGTGCCAGCAGCGAGGACAGGGGGGGTGAGACCCAGTACTTC.

This clone was seen only a few times. The gene calls are TRBV14 and TRBJ1-2, with 7 nucleotides matching TRBD1. The CDR3 is 15 amino acids. Germline V lookup: CDR1 SGHDN, CDR2 FVKESK. Trimming took 4 bases from V and 2 from J; bases not matched to a gene: 7. Here the CDR3 DNA reads TGTGCCAGCAGCCGCCGAACAGGGGAAAACTATGGCTACACCTTC. It is translated as CASSRRTGENYGYTF.

The chain combines TRBV5-1 with TRBJ1-1; D perhaps matches TRBD1 (5 bases). The CDR3 is made up of 12 amino acids. Trimming cost V 0 bases and J 8 bases, with 8 bases left between them. Germline V gene lookup returns CDR1 SGHRS and CDR2 YFSETQ. The CDR3 sequence: CASSLVGREAFF. CDR3 bases: TGCGCCAGCAGCTTGGTGGGGCGGGAAGCTTTCTTT.

V and J are TRBV3-1 (or the pseudogene TRBV3-2) and TRBJ1-5; maybe TRBD1 (5 bases). The germline gives CDR1 LGHDT, CDR2 YNNKEL (reference sequence). Trimming removed 0 bases from V and 6 bases from J, with 18 bases in between. This CDR3 region has 17 residues. This chain's CDR3 is CASSQDIRKLRGQPQHF. In DNA, the CDR3 is TGTGCCAGCAGCCAAGATATTAGGAAGTTAAGGGGTCAGCCCCAGCATTTT.

The chain has TRBV2 and TRBJ2-7; D might be TRBD1 (7 bases). Germline assignment: CDR1 SNHLY and CDR2 FYNNEI. The CDR3 runs 11 residues. V lost 8 bases to trimming and J lost 11 bases, with 16 bases between them. CDR3: CASAGQLNEYF. CDR3 DNA: TGTGCCAGCGCGGGACAGCTCAATGAGTACTTC.

The chain joins TRBV6-1 to TRBJ1-5; 7 bases fit TRBD1. CDR1 MNHNS and CDR2 SASEGT come from the germline V gene. V lost 2 bases to trimming and J lost 3 bases; unmatched junction nucleotides: 4. The CDR3 length is 15 residues. The CDR3 coding sequence is TGTGCCAGCAGTGAAACAGGGGCTGACAATCAGCCCCAGCATTTT. Its protein product is CASSETGADNQPQHF.

This chain uses TRBV24-1 with TRBJ2-7; 7 nucleotides match TRBD2. J gave up 5 bases and V 3 bases, and 3 bases lay outside the gene matches. The CDR3 covers 13 residues. From germline, CDR1 is KGHDR and CDR2 SFDVKD. Here the CDR3 DNA reads TGTGCCACCAGTGATATTGGGGGGGACGAGCAGTACTTC. It encodes CATSDIGGDEQYF.

The chain recombines TRBV28 with TRBJ1-1, with D tentatively TRBD1 (6 bases). Germline V gene lookup returns CDR1 MDHEN and CDR2 SYDVKM. The CDR3 spans 13 residues. V was trimmed by 10 bases and J by 1 base, leaving 13 bases between them. CDR3 in DNA: TGTGCCACCGGAGACAGGTCGAACACTGAAGCTTTCTTT. Amino acid sequence: CATGDRSNTEAFF.

The rearrangement links TRBV20-1 to TRBJ1-4, with 7 bases lining up with TRBD1. The CDR3 runs 14 residues. In germline, CDR1 is DFQATT, CDR2 SNEGSKA (reference sequence). V shed 3 bases and J 4 bases; nucleotides not matched to a gene: 5. In nucleotides, the CDR3 is TGCAGTGCTAGTTCCGGGACAGATAATGAAAAACTGTTTTTT. Its translation: CSASSGTDNEKLFF.

The chain links TRBV7-2 to TRBJ2-7, with TRBD1 identical over 7 bases. Germline CDR1 and CDR2: SGHTA and FQGNSA. This CDR3 comprises 15 residues. V dropped 5 bases and J dropped 4; count of bases not matched to a gene: 11. CDR3 nucleotides: TGTGCCAGCAGCCCCGCAGGGGGAGTTGGGTACGAGCAGTACTTC. As protein: CASSPAGGVGYEQYF. Filled out from reference TRBV7-2 and TRBJ2-7, the complete variable domain reads GAGVSQSPSNKVTEKGKDVELRCDPISGHTALYWYRQSLGQGLEFLIYFQGNSAPDKSGLPSDRFSAERTGGSVSTLTIQRTQQEDSAVYLCASSPAGGVGYEQYFGPGTRLTVT.

This sequence joins TRBV28 and TRBJ1-6; perhaps TRBD1 as D (5 bases). Trimming took off 2 bases at V and 9 bases at J, with 14 bases between the two ends. The CDR3 spans 15 residues. CDR1 MDHEN and CDR2 SYDVKM come from the germline V gene. The CDR3 nucleotides read TGTGCCAGCAGTTTACGTGGGGCCTTGGGTTCACCCCTCCACTTT. Its translation is CASSLRGALGSPLHF.

Here the CDR3 reads CASSGTGGGNTEAFF. CDR3 coding DNA: TGTGCCAGCAGCGGGACAGGTGGCGGGAACACTGAAGCTTTCTTT. This chain connects TRBV6-5 to TRBJ1-1; 8 bases are a match to TRBD1. The CDR3 runs 15 residues. The V gene's germline CDR1 is MNHEY and CDR2 SVGAGI. The V gene end was trimmed by 6 bases and the J gene end by 1 base; junction bases not matched to a gene: 7.

The V and J genes are TRBV6-5 and TRBJ2-1; 9 nucleotides match TRBD1. Germline CDR1 MNHEY, CDR2 SVGAGI. The CDR3 spans 15 residues. With V trimmed by 6 bases and J by 2 bases, 5 bases remained unmatched. The CDR3 DNA reads as TGTGCCAGCAGGCAGGGACAGGGTCCCTACAATGAGCAGTTCTTC. It specifies CASRQGQGPYNEQFF.